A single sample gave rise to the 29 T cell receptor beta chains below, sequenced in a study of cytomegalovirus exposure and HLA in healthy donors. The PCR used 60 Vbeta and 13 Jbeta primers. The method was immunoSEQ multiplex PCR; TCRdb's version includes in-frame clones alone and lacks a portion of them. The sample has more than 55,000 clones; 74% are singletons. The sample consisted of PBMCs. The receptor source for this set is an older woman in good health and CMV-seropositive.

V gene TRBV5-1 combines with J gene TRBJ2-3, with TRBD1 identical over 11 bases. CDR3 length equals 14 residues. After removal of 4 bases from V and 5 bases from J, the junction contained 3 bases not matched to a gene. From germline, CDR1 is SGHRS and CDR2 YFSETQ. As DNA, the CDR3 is TGCGCCAGCAGCCCCGGGACAGGGGGAGATACGCAGTATTTT. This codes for CASSPGTGGDTQYF.

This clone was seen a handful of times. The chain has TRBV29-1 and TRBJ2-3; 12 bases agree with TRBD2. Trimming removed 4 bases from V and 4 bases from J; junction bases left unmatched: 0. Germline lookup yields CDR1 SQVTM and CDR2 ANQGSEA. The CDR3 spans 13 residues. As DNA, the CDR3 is TGCAGCGTTGGGACTAGCGGGGCAGATACGCAGTATTTT. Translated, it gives CSVGTSGADTQYF.

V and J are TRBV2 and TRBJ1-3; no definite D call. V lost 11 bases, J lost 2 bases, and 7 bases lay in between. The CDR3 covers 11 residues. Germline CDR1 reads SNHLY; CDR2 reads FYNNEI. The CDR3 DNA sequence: TGTGCCTCAACAGCTGGAAACACCATATATTTT. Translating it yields CASTAGNTIYF. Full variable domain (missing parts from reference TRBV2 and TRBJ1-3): EPEVTQTPSHQVTQMGQEVILRCVPISNHLYFYWYRQILGQKVEFLVSFYNNEISEKSEIFDDQFSVERPDGSNFTLKIRSTKLEDSAMYFCASTAGNTIYFGEGSWLTVV.

CDR3 region: CASSSGVGTEAFF. The CDR3 coding sequence is TGTGCCAGCAGCTCCGGGGTGGGCACTGAAGCTTTCTTT. The rearrangement links TRBV11-3 to TRBJ1-1; D is undetermined. Germline loops: CDR1 SGHNT, CDR2 YENEEA. V shed 4 bases and J shed 4 bases, with 10 bases lying between them. This CDR3 region has 13 residues.

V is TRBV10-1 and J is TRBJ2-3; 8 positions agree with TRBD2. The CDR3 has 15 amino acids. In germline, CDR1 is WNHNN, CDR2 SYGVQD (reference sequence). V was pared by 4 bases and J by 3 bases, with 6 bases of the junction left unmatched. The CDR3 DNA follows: TGCGCCAGCAGTGGAGGAATAGCGGGGACAGATACGCAGTATTTT. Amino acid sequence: CASSGGIAGTDTQYF.

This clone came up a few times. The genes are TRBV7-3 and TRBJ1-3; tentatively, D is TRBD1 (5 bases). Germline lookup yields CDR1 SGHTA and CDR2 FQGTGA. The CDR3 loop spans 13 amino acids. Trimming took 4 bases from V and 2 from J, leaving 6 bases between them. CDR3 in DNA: TGTGCCAGCAGCTCAGGGCCTGGAAACACCATATATTTT. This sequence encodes CASSSGPGNTIYF.

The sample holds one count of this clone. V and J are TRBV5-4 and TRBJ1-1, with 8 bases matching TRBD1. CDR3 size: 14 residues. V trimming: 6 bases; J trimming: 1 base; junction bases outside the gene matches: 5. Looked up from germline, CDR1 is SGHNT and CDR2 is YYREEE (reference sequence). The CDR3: CASTPGTGNTEAFF. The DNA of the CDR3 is TGTGCCAGCACCCCCGGGACAGGGAACACTGAAGCTTTCTTT.

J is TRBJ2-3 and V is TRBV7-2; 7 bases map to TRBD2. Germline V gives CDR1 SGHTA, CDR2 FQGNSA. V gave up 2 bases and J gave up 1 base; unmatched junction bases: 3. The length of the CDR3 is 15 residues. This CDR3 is CASSLIAGGTDTQYF. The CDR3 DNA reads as TGTGCCAGCAGCTTAATTGCGGGGGGCACAGATACGCAGTATTTT.

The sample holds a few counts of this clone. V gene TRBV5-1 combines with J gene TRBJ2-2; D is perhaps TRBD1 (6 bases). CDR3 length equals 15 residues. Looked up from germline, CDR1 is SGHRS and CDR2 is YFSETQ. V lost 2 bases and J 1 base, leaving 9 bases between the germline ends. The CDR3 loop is CASSFLGQNTGELFF. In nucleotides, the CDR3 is TGCGCCAGCAGCTTTCTGGGACAGAACACCGGGGAGCTGTTTTTT.

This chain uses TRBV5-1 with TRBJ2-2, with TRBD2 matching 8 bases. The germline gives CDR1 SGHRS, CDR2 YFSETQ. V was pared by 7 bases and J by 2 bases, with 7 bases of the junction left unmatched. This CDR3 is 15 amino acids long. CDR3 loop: CASHSGALNTGELFF. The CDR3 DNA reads TGCGCCAGCCATAGCGGGGCCTTAAACACCGGGGAGCTGTTTTTT.

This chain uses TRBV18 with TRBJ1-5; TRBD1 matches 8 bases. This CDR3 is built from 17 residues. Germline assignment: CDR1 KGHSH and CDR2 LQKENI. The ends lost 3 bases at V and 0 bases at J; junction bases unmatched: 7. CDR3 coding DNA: TGTGCCAGCTCACCCGACCCAGGGGGCTATAGCAATCAGCCCCAGCATTTT. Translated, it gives CASSPDPGGYSNQPQHF.

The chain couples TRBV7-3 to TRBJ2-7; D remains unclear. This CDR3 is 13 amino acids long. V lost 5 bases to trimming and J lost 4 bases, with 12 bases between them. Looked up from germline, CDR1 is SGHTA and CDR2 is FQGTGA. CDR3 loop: CASSLSGSYEQYF. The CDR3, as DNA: TGTGCCAGCAGCCTGTCAGGAAGTTACGAGCAGTACTTC.

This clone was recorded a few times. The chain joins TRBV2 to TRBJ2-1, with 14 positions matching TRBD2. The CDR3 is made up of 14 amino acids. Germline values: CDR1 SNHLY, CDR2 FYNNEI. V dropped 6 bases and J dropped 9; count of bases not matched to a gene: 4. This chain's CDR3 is CASRAGTSGGEQFF. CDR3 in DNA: TGTGCCAGCAGAGCCGGGACTAGCGGGGGTGAGCAGTTCTTC.

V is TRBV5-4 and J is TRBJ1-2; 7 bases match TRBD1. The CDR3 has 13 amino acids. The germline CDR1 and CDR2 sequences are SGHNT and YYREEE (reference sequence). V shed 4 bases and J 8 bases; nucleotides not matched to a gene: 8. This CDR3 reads CASSGGTAYGYTF. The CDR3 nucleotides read TGTGCCAGCAGCGGGGGGACAGCCTACGGCTACACCTTC.

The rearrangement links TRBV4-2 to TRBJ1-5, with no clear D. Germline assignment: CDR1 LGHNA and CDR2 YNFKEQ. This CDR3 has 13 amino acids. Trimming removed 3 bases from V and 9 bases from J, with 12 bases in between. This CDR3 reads CASSQGGRVPQHF. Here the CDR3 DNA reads TGTGCCAGCAGCCAGGGCGGGAGGGTGCCCCAGCATTTT.

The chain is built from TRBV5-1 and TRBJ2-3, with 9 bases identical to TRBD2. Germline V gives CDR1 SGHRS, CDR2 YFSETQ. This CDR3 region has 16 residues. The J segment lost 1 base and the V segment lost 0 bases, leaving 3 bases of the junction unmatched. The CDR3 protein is CASSLAGGGGTDTQYF. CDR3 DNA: TGCGCCAGCAGCTTGGCCGGCGGGGGGGGCACAGATACGCAGTATTTT.

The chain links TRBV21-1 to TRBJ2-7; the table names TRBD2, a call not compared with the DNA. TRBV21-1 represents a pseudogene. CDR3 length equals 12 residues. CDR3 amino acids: CASSNVYCEQYF. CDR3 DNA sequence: TGTGCCAGCAGCAACGTTTATTGCGAGCAGTACTTC.

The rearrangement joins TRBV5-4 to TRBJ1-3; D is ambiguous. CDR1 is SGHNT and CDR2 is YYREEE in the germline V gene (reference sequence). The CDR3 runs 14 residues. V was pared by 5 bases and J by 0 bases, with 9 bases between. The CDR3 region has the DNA TGTGCCAGCAGACCCGACATCTCTGGAAACACCATATATTTT. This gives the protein CASRPDISGNTIYF.

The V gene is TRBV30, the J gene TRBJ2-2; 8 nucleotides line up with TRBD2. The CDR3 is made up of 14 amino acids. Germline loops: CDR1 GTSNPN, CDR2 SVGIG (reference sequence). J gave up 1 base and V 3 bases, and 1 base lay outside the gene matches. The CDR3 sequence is CAWSGGENTGELFF. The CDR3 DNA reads TGTGCCTGGAGCGGGGGGGAGAACACCGGGGAGCTGTTTTTT.

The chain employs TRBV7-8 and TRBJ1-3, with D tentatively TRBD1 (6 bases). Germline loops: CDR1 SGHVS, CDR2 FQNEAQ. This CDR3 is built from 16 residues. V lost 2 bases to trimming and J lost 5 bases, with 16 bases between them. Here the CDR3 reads CASSLNEGVIRNTIYF. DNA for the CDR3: TGTGCCAGCAGCTTAAATGAGGGGGTGATAAGAAACACCATATATTTT. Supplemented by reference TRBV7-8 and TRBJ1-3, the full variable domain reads GAGVSQSPRYKVAKRGQDVALRCDPISGHVSLFWYQQALGQGPEFLTYFQNEAQLDKSGLPSDRFFAERPEGSVSTLKIQRTQQEDSAVYLCASSLNEGVIRNTIYFGEGSWLTVV.

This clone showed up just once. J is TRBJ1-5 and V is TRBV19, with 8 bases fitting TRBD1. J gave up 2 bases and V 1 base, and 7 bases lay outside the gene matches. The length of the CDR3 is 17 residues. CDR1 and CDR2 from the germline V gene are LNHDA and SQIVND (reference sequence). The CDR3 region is CASSIGVRGPGNQPQHF. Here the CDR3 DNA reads TGTGCCAGTAGTATAGGCGTCAGGGGGCCGGGCAATCAGCCCCAGCATTTT.

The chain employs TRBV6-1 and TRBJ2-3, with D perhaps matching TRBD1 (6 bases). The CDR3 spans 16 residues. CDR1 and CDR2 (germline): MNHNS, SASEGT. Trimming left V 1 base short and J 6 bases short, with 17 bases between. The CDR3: CASSEVKDSVGDTQYF. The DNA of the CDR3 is TGTGCCAGCAGTGAAGTAAAGGACAGCGTAGGGGATACGCAGTATTTT.

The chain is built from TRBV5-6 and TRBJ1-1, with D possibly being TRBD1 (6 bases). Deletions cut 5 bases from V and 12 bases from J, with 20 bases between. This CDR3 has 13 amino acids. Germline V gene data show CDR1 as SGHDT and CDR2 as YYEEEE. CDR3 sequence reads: CASSSLGGGESFF. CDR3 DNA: TGTGCCAGCAGTTCGTTGGGGGGGGGCGAGTCTTTCTTT.

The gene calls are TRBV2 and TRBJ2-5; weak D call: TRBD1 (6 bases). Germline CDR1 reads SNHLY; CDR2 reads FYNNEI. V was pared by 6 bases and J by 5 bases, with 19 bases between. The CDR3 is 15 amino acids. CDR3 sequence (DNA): TGTGCCAGCAGCAACAGGGCAGGGAGAGGGGAGACCCAGTACTTC. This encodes CASSNRAGRGETQYF.

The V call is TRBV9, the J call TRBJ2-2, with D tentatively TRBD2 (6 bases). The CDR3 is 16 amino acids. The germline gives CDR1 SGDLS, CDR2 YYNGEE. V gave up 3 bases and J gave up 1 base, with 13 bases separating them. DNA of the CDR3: TGTGCCAGCAGCGAGACGGGGGACCTGAACACCGGGGAGCTGTTTTTT. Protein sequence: CASSETGDLNTGELFF.

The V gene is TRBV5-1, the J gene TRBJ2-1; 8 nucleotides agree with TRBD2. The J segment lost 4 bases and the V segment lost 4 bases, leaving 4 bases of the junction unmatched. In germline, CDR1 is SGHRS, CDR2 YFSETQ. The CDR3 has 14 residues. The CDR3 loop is CASSHTSGYNEQFF. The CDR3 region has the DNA TGCGCCAGCAGCCACACTAGCGGATACAATGAGCAGTTCTTC.

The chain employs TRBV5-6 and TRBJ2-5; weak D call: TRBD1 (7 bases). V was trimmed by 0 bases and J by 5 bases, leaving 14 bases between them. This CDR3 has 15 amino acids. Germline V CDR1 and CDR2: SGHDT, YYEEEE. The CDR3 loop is CASSLEEGARETQYF. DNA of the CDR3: TGTGCCAGCAGCTTGGAGGAGGGGGCAAGGGAGACCCAGTACTTC.

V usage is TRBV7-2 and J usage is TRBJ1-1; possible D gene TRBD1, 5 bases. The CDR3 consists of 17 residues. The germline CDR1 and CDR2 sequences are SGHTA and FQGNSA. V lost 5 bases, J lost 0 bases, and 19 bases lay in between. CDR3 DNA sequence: TGTGCCAGCAGCCCCACGCCCCGTGGCAGGGTGAACACTGAAGCTTTCTTT. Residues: CASSPTPRGRVNTEAFF.

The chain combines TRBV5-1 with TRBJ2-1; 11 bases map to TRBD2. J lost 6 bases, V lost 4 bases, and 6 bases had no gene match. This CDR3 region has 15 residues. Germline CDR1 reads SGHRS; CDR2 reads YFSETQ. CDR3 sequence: CASSPGLAGFNEQFF. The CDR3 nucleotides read TGCGCCAGCAGCCCAGGACTAGCGGGTTTCAATGAGCAGTTCTTC.